The TCR beta chain described here comes from a study of regulatory T cells in long-lasting Graves disease. Overall study results and limits: Persistent patients shared 2,500 to 3,000 public clonotypes among themselves. Newly diagnosed patients shared fewer, at approximately 970. Persistent disease favored TRBV28, TRBJ1-2 and TRBJ2-5.

Construction of TCR beta libraries relied on iRepertoire HTBI primers and on Arm-PCR targeting CDR3 regions. TCRdb recomputed calls from the multiplex PCR reads with MiXCR, one row per CDR3 protein. The sample contains hundreds of thousands of distinct CDR3 sequences, about 32% of which appear only once. As for time point: persistent/refractory GD, antithyroid drugs over 5 years with positive TRAb. Extracted RNA from PBMCs served as the source of the TCR library. Recruitment took place at an endocrinology department in Xi'an, China. Concerning this clonotype: What it binds is not known.

The CDR3 runs to 15 residues. V gave up 1 base and J gave up 7 bases; unmatched junction bases: 6. The chain combines TRBV12-3 or TRBV12-4 with TRBJ2-1, with 8 bases that match TRBD1. This specimen consisted of peripheral blood mononuclear cells (PBMCs), obtained when the disease was refractory, from a patient treated with antithyroid drugs. This TCR was sampled from a female donor with Graves disease. The CDR3 protein is CASSLEAGGKNEQFF. The CDR3 DNA sequence: TGTGCCAGCAGTTTAGAGGCAGGGGGCAAGAATGAGCAGTTCTTC.